These T cell receptor beta chains were read from a single sample in a study of response to subunit inactivated influenza vaccine. A single record per CDR3 protein comes from TCRdb applying MiXCR to the RT-PCR reads. Of about 540,000 distinct CDR3 sequences listed, around 15% are singletons. Sequencing was performed on PBMCs from blood, taken less than 13 days after vaccination. The receptors were gathered from a man aged 45 to 65 who received an inactivated influenza vaccine. Both conserved end residues are part of each CDR3. The D gene is left open where the match is weak. The size entry is marked missing in some rows and otherwise reads once, few, many or a size class.

D gene: .
J gene: TRBJ2-5
clone size: .
V gene: TRBV7-9
CDR3 protein: CASTSLAWGETQYF
CDR3 DNA: TGTGCCAGCACCTCCTTAGCGTGGGGAGAGACCCAGTACTTC

D gene: .
J gene: TRBJ2-1
clone size: .
V gene: TRBV14
CDR3 protein: CASSQRGSLSSYNEQFF
CDR3 DNA: TGTGCCAGCAGCCAGAGGGGCTCTTTGAGCTCCTACAATGAGCAGTTCTTC

D gene: .
J gene: TRBJ2-5
clone size: few
V gene: TRBV29-1
CDR3 protein: CSVAPGGQETQYF
CDR3 DNA: TGCAGCGTGGCTCCCGGGGGACAAGAGACCCAGTACTTC

D gene: .
J gene: TRBJ2-7
clone size: .
V gene: TRBV7-9
CDR3 protein: CASSPTSAYEQYF
CDR3 DNA: TGTGCCAGCAGCCCTACTTCAGCCTACGAGCAGTACTTC

D gene: .
J gene: TRBJ1-2
clone size: .
V gene: TRBV20-1
CDR3 protein: CSASPHVLGYTF
CDR3 DNA: TGCAGTGCTAGCCCACATGTCCTTGGCTACACCTTC

D gene: .
J gene: TRBJ2-3
clone size: .
V gene: TRBV20-1
CDR3 protein: CSARRRGRASTDTQYF
CDR3 DNA: TGCAGTGCTAGGAGGAGGGGCAGAGCTAGCACAGATACGCAGTATTTT

D gene: .
J gene: TRBJ2-5
clone size: .
V gene: TRBV20-1
CDR3 protein: CSAKFLETQYF
CDR3 DNA: TGCAGTGCGAAGTTCCTGGAGACCCAGTACTTC

D gene: TRBD2
J gene: TRBJ2-1
clone size: .
V gene: TRBV3-1
CDR3 protein: CASSSSGSGSSYNEQFF
CDR3 DNA: TGTGCCAGCAGCTCTAGTGGGAGCGGGAGCTCCTACAATGAGCAGTTCTTC

D gene: TRBD2
J gene: TRBJ2-1
clone size: few
V gene: TRBV20-1
CDR3 protein: CSVISIIMSSGLADEQFF
CDR3 DNA: TGCAGTGTTATTTCGATAATAATGAGTAGTGGGCTAGCGGATGAGCAGTTCTTC

D gene: .
J gene: TRBJ2-6
clone size: few
V gene: TRBV10-3
CDR3 protein: CAISDYGGAGANVLTF
CDR3 DNA: TGTGCCATCAGTGACTACGGAGGGGCTGGGGCCAACGTCCTGACTTTC

D gene: TRBD1
J gene: TRBJ1-1
clone size: .
V gene: TRBV20-1
CDR3 protein: CSASGTGGWSTEAFF
CDR3 DNA: TGCAGTGCTAGCGGTACAGGGGGATGGAGCACTGAAGCTTTCTTT

D gene: .
J gene: TRBJ2-5
clone size: few
V gene: TRBV4-3
CDR3 protein: CASSQDYGSWTQYF
CDR3 DNA: TGCGCCAGCAGCCAAGACTACGGAAGCTGGACCCAGTACTTC

D gene: .
J gene: TRBJ1-1
clone size: few
V gene: TRBV4-2
CDR3 protein: CASSQEWATEAFF
CDR3 DNA: TGTGCCAGCAGCCAAGAGTGGGCCACTGAAGCTTTCTTT

D gene: TRBD2
J gene: TRBJ2-7
clone size: .
V gene: TRBV5-1
CDR3 protein: CASSRSTSGVSYEQYF
CDR3 DNA: TGCGCCAGCAGCCGATCAACTAGCGGGGTCTCCTACGAGCAGTACTTC

D gene: TRBD2
J gene: TRBJ2-5
clone size: .
V gene: TRBV20-1
CDR3 protein: CSARDPVGTSGNF
CDR3 DNA: TGCAGTGCTAGAGACCCCGTCGGGACTAGCGGGAACTTC

D gene: TRBD2
J gene: TRBJ2-7
clone size: few
V gene: TRBV6-5
CDR3 protein: CASSYGSGISYEQYF
CDR3 DNA: TGTGCCAGCAGTTACGGTAGCGGGATCTCCTACGAGCAGTACTTC

D gene: .
J gene: TRBJ2-1
clone size: few
V gene: TRBV7-3
CDR3 protein: CASSIKGMASYNEQFF
CDR3 DNA: TGTGCCAGCAGCATAAAGGGGATGGCCTCCTACAATGAGCAGTTCTTC

D gene: .
J gene: TRBJ2-7
clone size: few
V gene: TRBV28
CDR3 protein: CASSTTGRLGGEQYF
CDR3 DNA: TGTGCCAGCAGTACTACAGGGCGGCTGGGAGGGGAGCAGTACTTC

D gene: .
J gene: TRBJ2-3
clone size: .
V gene: TRBV7-8
CDR3 protein: CASRWTDTQYF
CDR3 DNA: TGTGCCAGCAGGTGGACAGATACGCAGTATTTT

D gene: .
J gene: TRBJ2-7
clone size: many
V gene: TRBV20-1
CDR3 protein: CSAPTGTRYYEQYF
CDR3 DNA: TGCAGTGCTCCGACAGGGACTAGATATTACGAGCAGTACTTC

D gene: .
J gene: TRBJ1-1
clone size: many
V gene: TRBV7-3
CDR3 protein: CASSSERNTEAFF
CDR3 DNA: TGTGCCAGCAGCTCTGAGAGGAACACTGAAGCTTTCTTT

D gene: TRBD1
J gene: TRBJ2-1
clone size: .
V gene: TRBV7-9
CDR3 protein: CASSLDRTGGINEQFF
CDR3 DNA: TGTGCCAGCAGCTTAGATAGGACAGGGGGGATCAATGAGCAGTTCTTC

D gene: .
J gene: TRBJ1-5
clone size: many
V gene: TRBV12-3/TRBV12-4
CDR3 protein: CASSLGTGGQPQHF
CDR3 DNA: TGTGCCAGCAGTTTGGGGACGGGCGGTCAGCCCCAGCATTTT

D gene: .
J gene: TRBJ2-2
clone size: few
V gene: TRBV7-3
CDR3 protein: CASSFQGPGELFF
CDR3 DNA: TGTGCCAGCAGCTTCCAGGGTCCCGGGGAGCTGTTTTTT

D gene: .
J gene: TRBJ2-1
clone size: few
V gene: TRBV30
CDR3 protein: CACRELVPYNEQFF
CDR3 DNA: TGTGCCTGCCGGGAGTTAGTGCCCTACAATGAGCAGTTCTTC

D gene: .
J gene: TRBJ2-5
clone size: .
V gene: TRBV10-3
CDR3 protein: CAISDGIGGETQYF
CDR3 DNA: TGTGCCATCAGTGATGGTATCGGGGGAGAGACCCAGTACTTC

D gene: TRBD1
J gene: TRBJ2-3
clone size: many
V gene: TRBV5-1
CDR3 protein: CASSLEPTGSPRDTQYF
CDR3 DNA: TGCGCCAGCAGCTTGGAACCGACAGGGAGCCCACGGGATACGCAGTATTTT

D gene: .
J gene: TRBJ1-4
clone size: .
V gene: TRBV30
CDR3 protein: CAWSPAGAPEKLFF
CDR3 DNA: TGTGCCTGGAGCCCCGCAGGGGCGCCTGAAAAACTGTTTTTT

D gene: TRBD1
J gene: TRBJ1-4
clone size: few
V gene: TRBV5-1
CDR3 protein: CASSPVDRGLTTNEKLFF
CDR3 DNA: TGCGCCAGCAGCCCGGTCGACAGGGGCCTTACAACTAATGAAAAACTGTTTTTT

D gene: .
J gene: TRBJ2-7
clone size: many
V gene: TRBV6-1
CDR3 protein: CASSFDRDPSYEQYF
CDR3 DNA: TGTGCCAGCAGCTTTGACAGAGACCCATCCTACGAGCAGTACTTC

D gene: .
J gene: TRBJ2-7
clone size: .
V gene: TRBV9
CDR3 protein: CASSSSGNAQYEQYF
CDR3 DNA: TGTGCCAGCAGCTCCTCCGGGAATGCACAATACGAGCAGTACTTC

D gene: TRBD1
J gene: TRBJ2-1
clone size: .
V gene: TRBV7-9
CDR3 protein: CASSSSGTGNEQFF
CDR3 DNA: TGTGCCAGCAGCTCTTCCGGGACAGGCAATGAGCAGTTCTTC

D gene: .
J gene: TRBJ2-5
clone size: .
V gene: TRBV5-1
CDR3 protein: CASSRLGVKGSETQYF
CDR3 DNA: TGCGCCAGCAGCCGTTTGGGGGTGAAAGGTTCGGAGACCCAGTACTTC

D gene: .
J gene: TRBJ1-6
clone size: .
V gene: TRBV18
CDR3 protein: CASSLVESYNSPLHF
CDR3 DNA: TGTGCCAGCTCACTTGTCGAATCCTATAATTCACCCCTCCACTTT

D gene: .
J gene: TRBJ2-2
clone size: .
V gene: TRBV15
CDR3 protein: CATSRAARQNTGELFF
CDR3 DNA: TGTGCCACCAGCAGAGCTGCTCGTCAGAACACCGGGGAGCTGTTTTTT

D gene: TRBD2
J gene: TRBJ2-5
clone size: few
V gene: TRBV4-1
CDR3 protein: CASSQAITRTGGQKKETQYF
CDR3 DNA: TGCGCCAGCAGCCAGGCCATTACGAGAACGGGAGGTCAAAAAAAGGAGACCCAGTACTTC

D gene: TRBD1
J gene: TRBJ2-7
clone size: .
V gene: TRBV6-5
CDR3 protein: CASSYRDRGSYEQYF
CDR3 DNA: TGTGCCAGCAGTTACCGGGACAGGGGCTCCTACGAGCAGTACTTC

D gene: .
J gene: TRBJ2-6
clone size: .
V gene: TRBV7-3
CDR3 protein: CASSLSLPPGANVLTF
CDR3 DNA: TGTGCCAGCAGCTTATCTTTACCCCCGGGGGCCAACGTCCTGACTTTC

D gene: .
J gene: TRBJ2-5
clone size: .
V gene: TRBV25-1
CDR3 protein: CASAAPQGLETQYF
CDR3 DNA: TGTGCCAGCGCTGCCCCGCAGGGTTTGGAGACCCAGTACTTC

D gene: .
J gene: TRBJ2-3
clone size: .
V gene: TRBV15
CDR3 protein: CATSRESGTQYF
CDR3 DNA: TGTGCCACCAGCAGAGAATCGGGGACGCAGTATTTT

D gene: TRBD2
J gene: TRBJ2-7
clone size: many
V gene: TRBV7-8
CDR3 protein: CASSPSGRGTYEQYF
CDR3 DNA: TGTGCCAGCAGCCCGAGTGGGCGGGGGACCTACGAGCAGTACTTC

D gene: TRBD1
J gene: TRBJ2-3
clone size: .
V gene: TRBV11-2
CDR3 protein: CASSPLHRGADTQYF
CDR3 DNA: TGTGCCAGCAGCCCCCTGCACAGGGGTGCAGATACGCAGTATTTT